This TCR beta chain stems from a study of CD8 T cells in Susac syndrome. The authors reverse transcribed about 0.5 to 1 ug RNA with random hexamers. It was immunoSEQ multiplex PCR that amplified TCR beta CDR3 across 54 Vbeta and 13 Jbeta. Using its own MiXCR run on the immunoSEQ multiplex PCR reads, TCRdb lists one record per CDR3 protein. The sample yields roughly 180,000 distinct CDR3 sequences, about 95% seen once. The authors carried out high-throughput sequencing of TCR beta. They applied it to CD8+ and CD4+ T cells obtained from blood. Negative isolation was used for CD8+ and CD4+ T cells, and FACS enrichment was applied to TEMRA cells. The CDR3 length is 16 residues. V lost 6 bases, J lost 0 bases, and 20 bases lay in between. Germline V CDR1 and CDR2: SQVTM, ANQGSEA.

This sequence joins TRBV29-1 and TRBJ1-1, with D possibly matching TRBD1 (6 bases). The receptor's source is a human donor in good health. Sequencing was done on a sample of CD4+ T cells from PBMCs. The chain's CDR3 is CSVGFRDTFVNTEAFF. Here the CDR3 DNA reads TGCAGCGTCGGTTTTCGGGACACTTTCGTGAACACTGAAGCTTTCTTT.